These 4 T cell receptor beta chains came from one sample sequenced in a study of T cell repertoires in cytomegalovirus infection. Antigens of these TCRs are unknown. From the reads, TCRdb called clonotypes with MiXCR, one entry per CDR3 protein. The sample lists about 770,000 distinct CDR3 sequences; approximately 32% were seen once. The sample here was cultured CD8+ T cells from PBMCs, taken from culture after CMV antigen stimulation. These receptors all stem from a human donor in good health (CMV status not recorded). Some clones in this sample may be carry-over from other donors' samples.

The CDR3 loop reads CSVNRQETQYF. The CDR3 DNA reads as TGCAGCGTTAACAGACAAGAGACCCAGTACTTC. The gene calls are TRBV29-1 and TRBJ2-5; D remains unclear. Germline loops: CDR1 SQVTM, CDR2 ANQGSEA. This CDR3 region has 11 residues. V gave up 5 bases and J gave up 2 bases, with 6 bases separating them.

This clonotype was seen at least ten times. The chain's CDR3 is CASSPMGGTGDWDSYNEQFF. The CDR3, as DNA: TGTGCCAGCAGCCCAATGGGGGGGACAGGGGATTGGGACTCCTACAATGAGCAGTTCTTC. The V gene is TRBV7-8, the J gene TRBJ2-1; 10 bases agree with TRBD1. V was clipped by 5 bases and J by 0 bases; unmatched bases: 16. CDR1 and CDR2 from the germline V gene are SGHVS and FQNEAQ. There are 20 residues in the CDR3. The full variable domain, in which reference TRBV7-8 and TRBJ2-1 provide the parts outside the CDR3, is GAGVSQSPRYKVAKRGQDVALRCDPISGHVSLFWYQQALGQGPEFLTYFQNEAQLDKSGLPSDRFFAERPEGSVSTLKIQRTQQEDSAVYLCASSPMGGTGDWDSYNEQFFGPGTRLTVL.

This clonotype was seen a few times. The CDR3 protein is CASSLEHSPTEQYF. In DNA, the CDR3 is TGTGCCAGCAGCTTAGAACACTCACCGACAGAGCAGTACTTC. The chain uses TRBV7-6 and TRBJ2-7; no definite D call. V lost 1 base and J 7 bases, leaving 14 bases between the germline ends. Germline V CDR1 and CDR2: SGHVS, FNYEAQ. This CDR3 has 14 amino acids.

This clonotype has a handful of counts. The V and J genes are TRBV6-6 and TRBJ2-7, with 9 bases fitting TRBD1. The germline gives CDR1 MNHNY, CDR2 SVGAGI (reference sequence). Trimming removed 2 bases from V and 2 bases from J; junction bases left unmatched: 4. This CDR3 contains 15 residues. CDR3 residues: CASSYGQGTPYEQYV. The CDR3 DNA sequence: TGTGCCAGCAGTTACGGACAGGGGACCCCCTACGAGCAGTACGTC.